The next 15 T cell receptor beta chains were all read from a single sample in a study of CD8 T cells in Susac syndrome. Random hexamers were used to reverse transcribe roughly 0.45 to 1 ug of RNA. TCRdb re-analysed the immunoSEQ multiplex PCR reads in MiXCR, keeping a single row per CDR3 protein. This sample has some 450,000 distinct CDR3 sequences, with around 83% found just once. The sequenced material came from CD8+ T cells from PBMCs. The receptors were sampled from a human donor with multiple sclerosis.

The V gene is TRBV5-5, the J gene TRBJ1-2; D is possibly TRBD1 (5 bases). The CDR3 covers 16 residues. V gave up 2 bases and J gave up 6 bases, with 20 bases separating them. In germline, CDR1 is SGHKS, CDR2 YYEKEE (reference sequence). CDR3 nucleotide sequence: TGTGCCAGCAGCTTAAACCCCTTGGACATGGAGGATGGCTACACCTTC. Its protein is CASSLNPLDMEDGYTF. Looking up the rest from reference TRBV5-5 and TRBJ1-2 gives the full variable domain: DAGVTQSPTHLIKTRGQQVTLRCSPISGHKSVSWYQQVLGQGPQFIFQYYEKEERGRGNFPDRFSARQFPNYSSELNVNALLLGDSALYLCASSLNPLDMEDGYTFGSGTRLTVV.

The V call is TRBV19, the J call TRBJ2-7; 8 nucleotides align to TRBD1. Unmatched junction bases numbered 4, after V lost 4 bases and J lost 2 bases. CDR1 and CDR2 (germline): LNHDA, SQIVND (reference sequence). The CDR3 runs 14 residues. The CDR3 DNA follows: TGTGCCAGTAGTACTACAGGGGGAACCTACGAGCAGTACTTC. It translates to CASSTTGGTYEQYF.

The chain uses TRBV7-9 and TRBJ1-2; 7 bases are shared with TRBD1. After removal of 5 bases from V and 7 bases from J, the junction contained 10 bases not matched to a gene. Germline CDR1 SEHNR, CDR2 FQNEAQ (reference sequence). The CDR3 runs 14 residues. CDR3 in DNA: TGTGCCAGCAGCCCTCGCCCAAGGACAGGTGGCTACACCTTC. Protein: CASSPRPRTGGYTF.

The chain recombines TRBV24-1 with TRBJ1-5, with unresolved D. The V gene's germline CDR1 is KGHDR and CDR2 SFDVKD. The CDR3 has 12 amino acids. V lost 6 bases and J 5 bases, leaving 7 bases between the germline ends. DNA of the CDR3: TGTGCCACCAGTAAGGGTGATCAGCCCCAGCATTTT. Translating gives CATSKGDQPQHF.

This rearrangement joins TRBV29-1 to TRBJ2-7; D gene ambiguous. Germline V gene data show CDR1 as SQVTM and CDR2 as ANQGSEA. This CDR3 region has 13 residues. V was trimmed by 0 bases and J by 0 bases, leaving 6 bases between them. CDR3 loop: CSVEDDTSYEQYF. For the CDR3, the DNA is TGCAGCGTTGAAGACGATACCTCCTACGAGCAGTACTTC.

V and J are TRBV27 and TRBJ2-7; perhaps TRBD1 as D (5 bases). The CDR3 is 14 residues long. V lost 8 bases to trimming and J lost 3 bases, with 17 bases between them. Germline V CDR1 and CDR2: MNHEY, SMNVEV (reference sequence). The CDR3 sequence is CASGALGAIYEQYF. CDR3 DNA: TGTGCCAGCGGGGCATTAGGGGCGATCTACGAGCAGTACTTC.

CDR3 bases: TGTGCCAGCAGCCGGTGGGTGGAATACGAGCAGTACTTC. This translates into CASSRWVEYEQYF. V is TRBV7-8 and J is TRBJ2-7; D is unresolved. CDR3 size: 13 residues. V lost 5 bases to trimming and J lost 4 bases, with 12 bases between them. Per the germline V gene, CDR1 is SGHVS and CDR2 is FQNEAQ.

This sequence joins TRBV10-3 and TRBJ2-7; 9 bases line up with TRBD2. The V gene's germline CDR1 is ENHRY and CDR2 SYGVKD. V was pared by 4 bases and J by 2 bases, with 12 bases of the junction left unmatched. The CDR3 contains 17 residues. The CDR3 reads CAISGSLAGDGTYEQYF. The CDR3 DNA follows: TGTGCCATCAGTGGGAGTTTAGCGGGAGACGGGACCTACGAGCAGTACTTC.

DNA of the CDR3: TGTGCCAGTAGACACGGTAGCGGGTCCTCCTACAATGAGCAGTTCTTC. The encoded protein is CASRHGSGSSYNEQFF. The V and J genes are TRBV19 and TRBJ2-1; 7 bases match TRBD2. The junction had 8 bases not matched to a gene; V was cut back by 6 bases and J by 0 bases. Germline CDR1 LNHDA, CDR2 SQIVND (reference sequence). The CDR3 totals 16 residues.

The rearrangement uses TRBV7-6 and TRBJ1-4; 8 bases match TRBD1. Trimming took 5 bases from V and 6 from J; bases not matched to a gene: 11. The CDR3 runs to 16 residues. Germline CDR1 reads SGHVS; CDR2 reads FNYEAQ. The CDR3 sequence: CASSELSGTGYEKLFF. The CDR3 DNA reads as TGTGCCAGCAGCGAACTCTCAGGGACAGGTTATGAAAAACTGTTTTTT.

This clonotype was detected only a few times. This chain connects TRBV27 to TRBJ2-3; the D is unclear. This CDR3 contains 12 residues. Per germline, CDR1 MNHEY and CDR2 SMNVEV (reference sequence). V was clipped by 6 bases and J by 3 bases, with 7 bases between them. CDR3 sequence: CASRPQTDTQYF. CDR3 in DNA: TGTGCCAGCAGACCCCAAACAGATACGCAGTATTTT.

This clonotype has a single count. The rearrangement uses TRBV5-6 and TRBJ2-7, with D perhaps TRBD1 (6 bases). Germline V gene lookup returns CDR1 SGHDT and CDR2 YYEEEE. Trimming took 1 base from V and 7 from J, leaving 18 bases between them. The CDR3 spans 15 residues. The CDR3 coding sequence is TGTGCCAGCAGCTTGTACGAGGTGGGGGCGAATGAGCAGTACTTC. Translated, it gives CASSLYEVGANEQYF.

The CDR3 sequence is CASSLPVGPPGALFF. The CDR3 bases are TGCGCCAGCAGCCTCCCCGTGGGGCCTCCGGGAGCTCTGTTTTTT. V gene TRBV4-1 combines with J gene TRBJ2-2; weak D call: TRBD2 (6 bases). Trimming took 4 bases from V and 14 from J, leaving 23 bases between them. The CDR3 contains 15 residues. From germline, CDR1 is MGHRA and CDR2 YSYEKL.

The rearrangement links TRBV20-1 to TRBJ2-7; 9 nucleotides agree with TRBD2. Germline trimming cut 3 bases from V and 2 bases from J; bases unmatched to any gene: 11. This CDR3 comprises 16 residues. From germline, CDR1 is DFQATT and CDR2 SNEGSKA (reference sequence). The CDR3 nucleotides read TGCAGTGCTAGCGGACCAGGGACTAGCAGAACCTACGAGCAGTACTTC. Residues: CSASGPGTSRTYEQYF.

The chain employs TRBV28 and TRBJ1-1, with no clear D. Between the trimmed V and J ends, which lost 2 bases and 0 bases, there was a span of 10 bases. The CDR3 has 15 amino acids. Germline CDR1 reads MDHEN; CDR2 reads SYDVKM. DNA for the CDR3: TGTGCCAGCAGTTTAGGCACAGCCCTGAACACTGAAGCTTTCTTT. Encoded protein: CASSLGTALNTEAFF.